Sequencing of this T cell receptor (beta chain) was carried out in a study of T cells in Graves' hyperthyroidism and ophthalmopathy. Study overall: Pretreatment peripheral blood was obtained at initial diagnosis.

V dropped 4 bases and J dropped 8; count of bases not matched to a gene: 10. Germline V gene lookup returns CDR1 SGDLS and CDR2 YYNGEE. The CDR3 covers 15 residues. Aged 18 to 65, the patients had hyperthyroidism that was newly diagnosed and had lasted under 2 months. Authors of the study amplified TCR beta CDR3 regions from RNA transcripts. TCR CDR3 regions were first amplified by RT-PCR with HTBI primers. TCRdb analysed the multiplex PCR reads with MiXCR anew, one entry per CDR3 protein. This sample carries around 480,000 distinct CDR3 sequences, roughly 14% of them seen once, and the ten largest clones take about a sixth.

The sequencing sample was made of blood. The clonotype comes from a woman aged 18-29 years with Graves' hyperthyroidism. The rearrangement links TRBV9 to TRBJ2-1, with 9 bases aligning to TRBD1. CDR3: CASSPLQGALDEQFF. The CDR3 DNA reads TGTGCCAGCAGCCCCTTACAGGGGGCGCTGGATGAGCAGTTCTTC. The variable domain in full, completed from reference TRBV9 and TRBJ2-1, reads DSGVTQTPKHLITATGQRVTLRCSPRSGDLSVYWYQQSLDQGLQFLIQYYNGEERAKGNILERFSAQQFPDLHSELNLSSLELGDSALYFCASSPLQGALDEQFFGPGTRLTVL.